This T cell receptor (beta chain) emerged from a study of T cell repertoires in cytomegalovirus infection. Findings and limits, study-wide: Carriers of CMV plus the relevant HLA were identified by cumulative public TCR beta family frequency.

There are 13 residues in the CDR3. The V end lost 6 bases, the J end lost 8 bases, and 14 bases lay between the germline ends. A word on this clonotype: Antigen: not known.

TCRdb processed the reads anew with MiXCR; each CDR3 protein has one entry. Of hundreds of thousands of distinct CDR3 sequences in the sample, around 18% were seen once. The sample consisted of PBMCs. The clonotype originates from a human donor in good health (CMV status not recorded). Some clones in this sample may be carry-over from other donors' samples. The chain has TRBV12-3 or TRBV12-4 and TRBJ1-5, with D tentatively TRBD1 (6 bases). The CDR3 loop is CASSTTGSEPQHF. DNA for the CDR3: TGTGCCAGCAGCACCACAGGGTCGGAGCCCCAGCATTTT.